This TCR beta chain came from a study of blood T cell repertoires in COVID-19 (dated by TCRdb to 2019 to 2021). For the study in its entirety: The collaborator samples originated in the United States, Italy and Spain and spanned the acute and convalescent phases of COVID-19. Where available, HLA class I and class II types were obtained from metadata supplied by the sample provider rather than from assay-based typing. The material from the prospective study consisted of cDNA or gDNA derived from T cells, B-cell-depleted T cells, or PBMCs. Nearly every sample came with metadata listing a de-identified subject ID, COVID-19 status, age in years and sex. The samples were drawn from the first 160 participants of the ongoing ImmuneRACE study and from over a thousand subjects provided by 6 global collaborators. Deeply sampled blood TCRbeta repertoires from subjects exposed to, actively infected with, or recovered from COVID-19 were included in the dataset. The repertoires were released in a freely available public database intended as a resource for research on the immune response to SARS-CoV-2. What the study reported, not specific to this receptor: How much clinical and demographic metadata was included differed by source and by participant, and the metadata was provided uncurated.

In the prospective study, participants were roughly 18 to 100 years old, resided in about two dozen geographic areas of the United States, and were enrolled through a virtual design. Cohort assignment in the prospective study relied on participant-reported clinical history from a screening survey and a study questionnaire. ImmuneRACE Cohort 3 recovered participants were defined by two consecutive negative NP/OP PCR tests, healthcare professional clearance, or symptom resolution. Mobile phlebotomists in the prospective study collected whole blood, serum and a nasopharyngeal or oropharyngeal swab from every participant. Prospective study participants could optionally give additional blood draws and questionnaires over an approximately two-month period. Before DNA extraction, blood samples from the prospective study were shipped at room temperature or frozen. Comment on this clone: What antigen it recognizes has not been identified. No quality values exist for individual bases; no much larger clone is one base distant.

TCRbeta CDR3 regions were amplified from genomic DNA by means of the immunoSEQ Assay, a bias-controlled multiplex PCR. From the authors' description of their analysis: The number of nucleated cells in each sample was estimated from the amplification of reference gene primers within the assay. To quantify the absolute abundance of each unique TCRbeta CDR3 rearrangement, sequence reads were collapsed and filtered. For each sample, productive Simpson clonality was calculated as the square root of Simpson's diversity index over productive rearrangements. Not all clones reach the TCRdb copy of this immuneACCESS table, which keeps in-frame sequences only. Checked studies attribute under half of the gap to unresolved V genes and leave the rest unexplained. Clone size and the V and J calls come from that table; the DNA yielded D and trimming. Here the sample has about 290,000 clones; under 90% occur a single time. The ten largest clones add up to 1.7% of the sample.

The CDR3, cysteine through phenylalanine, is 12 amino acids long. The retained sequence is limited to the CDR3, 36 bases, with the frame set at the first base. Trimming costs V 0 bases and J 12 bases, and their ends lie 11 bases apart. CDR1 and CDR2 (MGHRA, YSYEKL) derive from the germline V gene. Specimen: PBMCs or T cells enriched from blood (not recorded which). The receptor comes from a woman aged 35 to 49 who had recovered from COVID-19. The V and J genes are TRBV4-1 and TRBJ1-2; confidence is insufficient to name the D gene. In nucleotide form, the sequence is TGCGCCAGCAGCCAAGACGCCGGGGTCCACACCTTC. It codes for CASSQDAGVHTF.